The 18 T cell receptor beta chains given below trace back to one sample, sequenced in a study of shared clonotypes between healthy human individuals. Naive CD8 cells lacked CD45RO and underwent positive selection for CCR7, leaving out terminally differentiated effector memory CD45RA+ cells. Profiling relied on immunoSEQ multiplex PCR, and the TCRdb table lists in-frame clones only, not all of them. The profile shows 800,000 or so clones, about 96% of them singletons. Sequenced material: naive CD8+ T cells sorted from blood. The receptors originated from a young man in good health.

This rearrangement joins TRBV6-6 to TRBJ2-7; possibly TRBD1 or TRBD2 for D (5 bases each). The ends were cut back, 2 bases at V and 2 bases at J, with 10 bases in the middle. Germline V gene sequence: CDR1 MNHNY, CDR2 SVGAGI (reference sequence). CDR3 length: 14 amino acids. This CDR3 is CASSYRDRAYEQYF. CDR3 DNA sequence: TGTGCCAGCAGTTACCGGGACCGAGCCTACGAGCAGTACTTC.

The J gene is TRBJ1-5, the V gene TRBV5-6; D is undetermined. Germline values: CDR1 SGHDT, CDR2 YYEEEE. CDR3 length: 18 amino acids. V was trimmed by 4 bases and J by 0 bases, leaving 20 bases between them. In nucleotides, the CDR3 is TGTGCCAGCAGCCTCACGGGTCTGGGCAGCTATAGCAATCAGCCCCAGCATTTT. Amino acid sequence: CASSLTGLGSYSNQPQHF.

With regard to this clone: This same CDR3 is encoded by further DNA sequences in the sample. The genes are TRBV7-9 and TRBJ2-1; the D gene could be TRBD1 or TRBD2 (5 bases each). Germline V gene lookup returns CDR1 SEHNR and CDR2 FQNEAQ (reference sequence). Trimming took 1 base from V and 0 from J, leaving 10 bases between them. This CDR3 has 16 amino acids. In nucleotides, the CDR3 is TGTGCCAGCAGCTTAGTCTCAGGGAGCTCCTACAATGAGCAGTTCTTC. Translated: CASSLVSGSSYNEQFF.

CDR3 coding DNA: TGTGCCAGCAGCTTGAATCGGGACAGGGGCTACGAGCAGTACTTC. This translates into CASSLNRDRGYEQYF. J is TRBJ2-7 and V is TRBV5-4; 10 nucleotides align to TRBD1. The CDR3 has 15 amino acids. CDR1 and CDR2 (germline): SGHNT, YYREEE (reference sequence). With 1 base clipped from V and 3 bases from J, the junction kept 4 bases outside the gene matches. The variable domain in full, with the rest retrieved from reference TRBV5-4 and TRBJ2-7, is ETGVTQSPTHLIKTRGQQVTLRCSSQSGHNTVSWYQQALGQGPQFIFQYYREEENGRGNFPPRFSGLQFPNYSSELNVNALELDDSALYLCASSLNRDRGYEQYFGPGTRLTVT.

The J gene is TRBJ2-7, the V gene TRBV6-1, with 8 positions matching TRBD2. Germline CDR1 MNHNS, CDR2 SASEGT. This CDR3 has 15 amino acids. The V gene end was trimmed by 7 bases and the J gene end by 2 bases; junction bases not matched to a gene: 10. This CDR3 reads CASTLAGDPAYEQYF. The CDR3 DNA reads TGTGCCAGCACTCTAGCGGGTGACCCTGCCTACGAGCAGTACTTC.

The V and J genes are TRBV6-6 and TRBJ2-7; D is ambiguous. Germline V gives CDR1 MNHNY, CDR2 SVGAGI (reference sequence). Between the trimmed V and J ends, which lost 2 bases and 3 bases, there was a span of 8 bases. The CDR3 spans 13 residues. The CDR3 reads CASSYGFNYEQYF. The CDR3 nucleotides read TGTGCCAGCAGTTACGGATTTAACTACGAGCAGTACTTC.

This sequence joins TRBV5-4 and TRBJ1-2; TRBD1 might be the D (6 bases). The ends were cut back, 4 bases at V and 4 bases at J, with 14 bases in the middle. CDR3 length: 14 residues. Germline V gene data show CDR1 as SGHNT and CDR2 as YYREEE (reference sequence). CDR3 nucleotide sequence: TGTGCCAGCAGCGGCGAACAGGGCTCCTATGGCTACACCTTC. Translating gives CASSGEQGSYGYTF.

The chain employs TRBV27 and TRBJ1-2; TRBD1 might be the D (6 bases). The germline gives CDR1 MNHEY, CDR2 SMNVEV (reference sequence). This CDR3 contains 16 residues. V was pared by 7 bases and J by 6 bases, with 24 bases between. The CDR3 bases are TGTGCCAGCACAACACGTCTCGGGGGGCTGAAACATGGCTACACCTTC. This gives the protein CASTTRLGGLKHGYTF.

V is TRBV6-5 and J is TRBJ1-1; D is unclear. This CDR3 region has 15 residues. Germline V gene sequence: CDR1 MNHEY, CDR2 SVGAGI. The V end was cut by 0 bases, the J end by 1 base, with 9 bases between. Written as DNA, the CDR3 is TGTGCCAGCAGTTACTCCTATGGAGAGAACACTGAAGCTTTCTTT. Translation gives CASSYSYGENTEAFF.

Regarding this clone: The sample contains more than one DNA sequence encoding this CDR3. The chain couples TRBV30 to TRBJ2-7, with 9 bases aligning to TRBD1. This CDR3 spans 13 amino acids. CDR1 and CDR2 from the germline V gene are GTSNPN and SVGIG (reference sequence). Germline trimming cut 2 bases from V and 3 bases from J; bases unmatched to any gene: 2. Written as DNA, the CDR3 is TGTGCCTGGAGTCCGGGACAGGGCTACGAGCAGTACTTC. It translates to CAWSPGQGYEQYF. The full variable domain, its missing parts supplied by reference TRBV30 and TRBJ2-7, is SQTIHQWPATLVQPVGSPLSLECTVEGTSNPNLYWYRQAAGRGLQLLFYSVGIGQISSEVPQNLSASRPQDRQFILSSKKLLLSDSGFYLCAWSPGQGYEQYFGPGTRLTVT.

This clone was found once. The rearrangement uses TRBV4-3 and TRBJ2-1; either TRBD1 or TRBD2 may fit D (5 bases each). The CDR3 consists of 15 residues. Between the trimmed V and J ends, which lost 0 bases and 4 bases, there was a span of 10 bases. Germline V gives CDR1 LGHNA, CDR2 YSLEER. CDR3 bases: TGCGCCAGCAGCCAAGATTGGGGACGTTACAATGAGCAGTTCTTC. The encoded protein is CASSQDWGRYNEQFF.

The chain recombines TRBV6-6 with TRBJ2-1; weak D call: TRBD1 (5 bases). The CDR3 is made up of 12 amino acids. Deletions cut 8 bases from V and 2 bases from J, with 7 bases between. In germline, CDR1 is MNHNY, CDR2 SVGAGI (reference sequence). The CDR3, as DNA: TGTGCCAGCTTGGACACCTACAATGAGCAGTTCTTC. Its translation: CASLDTYNEQFF.

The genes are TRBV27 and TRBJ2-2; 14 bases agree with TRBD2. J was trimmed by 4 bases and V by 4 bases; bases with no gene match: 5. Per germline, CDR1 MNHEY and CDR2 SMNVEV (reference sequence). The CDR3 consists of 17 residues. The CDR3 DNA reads TGTGCCAGCAGTTCGGGACTAGCGGGAGCTGGCACCGGGGAGCTGTTTTTT. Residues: CASSSGLAGAGTGELFF.

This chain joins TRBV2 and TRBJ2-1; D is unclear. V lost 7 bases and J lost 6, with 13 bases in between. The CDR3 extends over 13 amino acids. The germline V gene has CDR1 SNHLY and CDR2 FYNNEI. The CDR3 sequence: CASNLAGANEQFF. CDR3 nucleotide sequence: TGTGCCAGCAACCTTGCCGGAGCCAATGAGCAGTTCTTC.

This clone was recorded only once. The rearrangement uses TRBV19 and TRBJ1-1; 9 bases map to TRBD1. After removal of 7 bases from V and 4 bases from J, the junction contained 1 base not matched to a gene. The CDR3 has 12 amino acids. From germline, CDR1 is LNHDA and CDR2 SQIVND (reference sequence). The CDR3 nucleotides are TGTGCCAGTACGACAGGGGGCACTGAAGCTTTCTTT. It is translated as CASTTGGTEAFF.

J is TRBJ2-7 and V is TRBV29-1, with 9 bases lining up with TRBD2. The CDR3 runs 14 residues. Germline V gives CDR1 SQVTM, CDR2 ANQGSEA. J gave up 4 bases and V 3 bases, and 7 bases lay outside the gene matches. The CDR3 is CSVDFSTSGYEQYF. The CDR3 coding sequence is TGCAGCGTTGACTTTAGTACTAGCGGGTACGAGCAGTACTTC.

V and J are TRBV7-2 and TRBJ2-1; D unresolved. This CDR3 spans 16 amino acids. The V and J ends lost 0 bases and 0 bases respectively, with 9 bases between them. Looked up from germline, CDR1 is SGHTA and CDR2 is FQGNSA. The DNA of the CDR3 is TGTGCCAGCAGCTTAGCTCCAGCGAGCTCCTACAATGAGCAGTTCTTC. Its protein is CASSLAPASSYNEQFF.

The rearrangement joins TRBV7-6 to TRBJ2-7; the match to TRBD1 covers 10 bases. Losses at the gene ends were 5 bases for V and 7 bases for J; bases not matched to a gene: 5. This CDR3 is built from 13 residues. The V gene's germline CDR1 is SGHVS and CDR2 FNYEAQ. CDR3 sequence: CASSPGTGEEQYF. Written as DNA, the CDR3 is TGTGCCAGCAGCCCCGGGACAGGGGAGGAGCAGTACTTC.